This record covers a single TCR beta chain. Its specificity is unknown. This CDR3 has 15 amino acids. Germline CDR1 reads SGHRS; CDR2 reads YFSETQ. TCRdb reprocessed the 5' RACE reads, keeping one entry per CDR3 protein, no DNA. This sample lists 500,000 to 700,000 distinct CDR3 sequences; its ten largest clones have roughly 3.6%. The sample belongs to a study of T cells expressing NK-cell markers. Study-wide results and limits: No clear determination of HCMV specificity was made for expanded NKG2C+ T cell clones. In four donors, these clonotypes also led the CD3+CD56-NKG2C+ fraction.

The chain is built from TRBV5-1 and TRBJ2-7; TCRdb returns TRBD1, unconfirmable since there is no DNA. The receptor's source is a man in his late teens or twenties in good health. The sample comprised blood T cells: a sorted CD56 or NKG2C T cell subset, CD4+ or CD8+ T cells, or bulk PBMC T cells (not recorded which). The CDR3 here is CASSLYQGTSYEQYF. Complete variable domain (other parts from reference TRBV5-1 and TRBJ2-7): KAGVTQTPRYLIKTRGQQVTLSCSPISGHRSVSWYQQTPGQGLQFLFEYFSETQRNKGNFPGRFSGRQFSNSRSEMNVSTLELGDSALYLCASSLYQGTSYEQYFGPGTRLTVT.